The 30 T cell receptor beta chains below were found in one sample sequenced in a study of cytomegalovirus exposure and HLA in healthy donors. The PCR contained 60 Vbeta and 13 Jbeta primers. TCRdb's table, derived via immunoSEQ multiplex PCR, lists solely in-frame clones and lacks some. The sample includes roughly 71,000 clones, 62% of them seen just once. Material: PBMCs. The origin of the receptors is a man in his thirties or forties in good health and CMV-seronegative.

The chain carries TRBV12-5 and TRBJ2-7; a possible D gene is TRBD2 (5 bases). The CDR3 length is 15 residues. The germline V gene encodes CDR1 LGHNT and CDR2 FRNRAP. The V end lost 5 bases, the J end lost 3 bases, and 17 bases lay between the germline ends. CDR3 in DNA: TGTGCTAGTGGTCTCCAGGAGGTGGTCTTCTACGAGCAGTACTTC. Protein sequence: CASGLQEVVFYEQYF.

V usage is TRBV7-9 and J usage is TRBJ2-7; D might be TRBD2 (6 bases). The V gene's germline CDR1 is SEHNR and CDR2 FQNEAQ (reference sequence). The CDR3 totals 14 residues. Trimming removed 1 base at V and 3 bases at J, with 10 bases between. The CDR3 sequence is CASSLDGEVYEQYF. The CDR3, as DNA: TGTGCCAGCAGCTTAGATGGGGAGGTCTACGAGCAGTACTTC.

This rearrangement joins TRBV6-5 to TRBJ1-1, with D maybe TRBD1 (5 bases). Germline lookup yields CDR1 MNHEY and CDR2 SVGAGI. The CDR3 is 15 residues long. Trimming pared 5 bases from V and 1 base from J, leaving 14 bases between. The DNA of the CDR3 is TGTGCCAGCAGTAGGAGGGGTAGTGGGAACACTGAAGCTTTCTTT. It codes for CASSRRGSGNTEAFF.

V is TRBV10-3 and J is TRBJ2-1; D might be TRBD2 (6 bases). V dropped 8 bases and J dropped 7 bases, with 9 bases sitting between them. CDR1 and CDR2 from the germline V gene are ENHRY and SYGVKD. The CDR3 is 11 residues long. CDR3 region: CAIGGGNEQFF. Here the CDR3 DNA reads TGTGCCATCGGGGGAGGAAATGAGCAGTTCTTC.

J is TRBJ1-6 and V is TRBV23-1; a possible D gene is TRBD1 (6 bases). TRBV23-1 is classed as an ORF, of uncertain function. V gave up 2 bases and J gave up 8 bases, with 10 bases separating them. The CDR3 extends over 14 amino acids. The CDR3 nucleotides read TGCGCCAGCAGTCAAATACAGGGTGATTCACCCCTCCACTTT. Encoded protein: CASSQIQGDSPLHF.

V gene TRBV6-1 combines with J gene TRBJ1-4; D remains unclear. The V gene's germline CDR1 is MNHNS and CDR2 SASEGT. V was trimmed by 3 bases and J by 8 bases, leaving 13 bases between them. This CDR3 comprises 14 residues. The CDR3 bases are TGTGCCAGCAGTGAGGGCACCACCGGAGAAAAACTGTTTTTT. This codes for CASSEGTTGEKLFF.

This chain connects TRBV2 to TRBJ1-1, with D maybe TRBD1 (6 bases). The length of the CDR3 is 14 residues. Trimming stripped 2 bases from V and 1 base from J, with 8 bases between. Germline CDR1 SNHLY, CDR2 FYNNEI. The CDR3 DNA reads TGTGCCAGCAGTGAACGGGGACAGAACACTGAAGCTTTCTTT. Its translation is CASSERGQNTEAFF.

This chain connects TRBV6-5 to TRBJ2-7, with D perhaps TRBD2 (5 bases). The germline CDR1 and CDR2 sequences are MNHEY and SVGAGI. The ends were cut back, 5 bases at V and 2 bases at J, with 13 bases in the middle. The CDR3 is 14 amino acids. CDR3 nucleotides: TGTGCCAGCAGTCCGGGGAACCCACCCTACGAGCAGTACTTC. Encoded protein: CASSPGNPPYEQYF.

The J gene is TRBJ2-1, the V gene TRBV19; possibly TRBD2 for D (6 bases). The CDR3 length is 14 residues. The germline V gene encodes CDR1 LNHDA and CDR2 SQIVND (reference sequence). Between the trimmed V and J ends, which lost 6 bases and 3 bases, there was a span of 12 bases. In DNA, the CDR3 is TGTGCCAGTAGCTCCGAGGACTACTACAATGAGCAGTTCTTC. Translation gives CASSSEDYYNEQFF.

The chain couples TRBV2 to TRBJ2-7, with 10 bases aligning to TRBD1. Trimming cost V 6 bases and J 4 bases; bases outside gene matches: 6. This CDR3 region has 14 residues. CDR1 SNHLY and CDR2 FYNNEI come from the germline V gene. CDR3 region: CASRGDRGLYEQYF. The CDR3 DNA is TGTGCCAGCAGGGGGGACAGGGGTTTATACGAGCAGTACTTC.

This chain joins TRBV6-1 and TRBJ1-6; a weak D match, TRBD1 (5 bases). CDR3 length: 14 residues. From germline, CDR1 is MNHNS and CDR2 SASEGT. The V and J ends lost 2 bases and 6 bases respectively, with 8 bases between them. In DNA, the CDR3 is TGTGCCAGCAGTGAACAGGGATCTAATTCACCCCTCCACTTT. Encoded protein: CASSEQGSNSPLHF.

The CDR3 spells CASLTGPGTEAFF. The CDR3 DNA reads as TGTGCCAGTCTAACAGGGCCGGGGACTGAAGCTTTCTTT. V gene TRBV19 combines with J gene TRBJ1-1, with D maybe TRBD1 (6 bases). This CDR3 region has 13 residues. Deletions cut 8 bases from V and 5 bases from J, with 15 bases between. Per the germline V gene, CDR1 is LNHDA and CDR2 is SQIVND (reference sequence).

CDR3: CASSIGTLESDTQYF. The DNA of the CDR3 is TGCGCCAGCAGCATCGGGACATTAGAGTCAGATACGCAGTATTTT. The chain couples TRBV4-1 to TRBJ2-3; TRBD1 might be the D (6 bases). Germline V gives CDR1 MGHRA, CDR2 YSYEKL. V was cut by 5 bases and J by 4 bases, with 16 bases left in between. This CDR3 comprises 15 residues.

This rearrangement joins TRBV7-2 to TRBJ1-2; D remains unclear. Germline CDR1 and CDR2: SGHTA and FQGNSA. The length of the CDR3 is 13 residues. V lost 2 bases to trimming and J lost 0 bases, with 4 bases between them. The CDR3, as DNA: TGTGCCAGCAGCTTACAGACTAACTATGGCTACACCTTC. Protein: CASSLQTNYGYTF.

The genes are TRBV7-9 and TRBJ1-5, with TRBD1 as a possible D gene (6 bases). Germline V gene data show CDR1 as SEHNR and CDR2 as FQNEAQ (reference sequence). Trimming pared 5 bases from V and 11 bases from J, leaving 19 bases between. This CDR3 region has 14 residues. The CDR3 spells CASSRGDTTFSQHF. The CDR3 bases are TGTGCCAGCAGCCGGGGGGACACTACATTTTCCCAGCATTTT.

The rearrangement uses TRBV7-7 and TRBJ2-5, with D possibly TRBD1 on 5 matching bases. Germline V lookup: CDR1 SSHAT, CDR2 FNYEAQ (reference sequence). The CDR3 loop spans 14 amino acids. Trimming pared 1 base from V and 9 bases from J, leaving 15 bases between. The CDR3 region has the DNA TGTGCCAGCAGCTTAGACAGACAGAAATGGGCCCAGTACTTC. Its protein is CASSLDRQKWAQYF.

This clone came up a few times. V usage is TRBV7-9 and J usage is TRBJ1-5; unclear D gene. The CDR3 covers 14 residues. V shed 2 bases and J shed 6 bases, with 11 bases lying between them. Germline CDR1 SEHNR, CDR2 FQNEAQ (reference sequence). CDR3 in amino acids: CASSLSGDVQPQHF. CDR3 in DNA: TGTGCCAGCAGCTTATCTGGAGACGTTCAGCCCCAGCATTTT. Looking up the rest from reference TRBV7-9 and TRBJ1-5 gives the full variable domain: DTGVSQNPRHKITKRGQNVTFRCDPISEHNRLYWYRQTLGQGPEFLTYFQNEAQLEKSRLLSDRFSAERPKGSFSTLEIQRTEQGDSAMYLCASSLSGDVQPQHFGDGTRLSIL.

The chain has TRBV6-5 and TRBJ1-3, with 9 bases identical to TRBD1. From germline, CDR1 is MNHEY and CDR2 SVGAGI. This CDR3 has 15 residues. After removal of 6 bases from V and 7 bases from J, the junction contained 10 bases not matched to a gene. CDR3 in DNA: TGTGCCAGCAGCCTAGGACAGGGGAGCGCGAACACCATATATTTT. Its translation is CASSLGQGSANTIYF.

The J gene is TRBJ1-4, the V gene TRBV10-3; a possible D gene is TRBD1 (6 bases). Looked up from germline, CDR1 is ENHRY and CDR2 is SYGVKD. CDR3 length: 14 amino acids. Trimming pared 3 bases from V and 4 bases from J, leaving 9 bases between. The CDR3 coding sequence is TGTGCCATCAGTGACGCAGGGGTTAATGAAAAACTGTTTTTT. Translated, it gives CAISDAGVNEKLFF.

The V and J genes are TRBV4-2 and TRBJ2-5; 12 bases fit TRBD2. Germline V lookup: CDR1 LGHNA, CDR2 YNFKEQ. With V trimmed by 1 base and J by 5 bases, 8 bases remained unmatched. The CDR3 sequence is 17 residues long. Written as DNA, the CDR3 is TGTGCCAGCAGCCAAGGGGCTAGCGGGGGGGTTTTGGAGACCCAGTACTTC. It yields the protein CASSQGASGGVLETQYF.

V gene TRBV4-1 combines with J gene TRBJ2-7; D gene ambiguous. The CDR3 has 13 amino acids. V lost 0 bases, J lost 4 bases, and 7 bases lay in between. Germline-derived CDR1 and CDR2 are MGHRA and YSYEKL. This CDR3 is CASSQEELYEQYF. CDR3 in DNA: TGCGCCAGCAGCCAAGAAGAGCTTTACGAGCAGTACTTC.

V usage is TRBV2 and J usage is TRBJ2-1; 7 bases map to TRBD2. The CDR3 is made up of 13 amino acids. The V segment lost 3 bases and the J segment 7 bases; nucleotides outside the gene matches: 3. The germline CDR1 and CDR2 sequences are SNHLY and FYNNEI. The CDR3 DNA reads as TGTGCCAGCAGTGACGGAGCGGGGAATGAGCAGTTCTTC. As protein: CASSDGAGNEQFF. Full variable domain (rest looked up from reference TRBV2 and TRBJ2-1): EPEVTQTPSHQVTQMGQEVILRCVPISNHLYFYWYRQILGQKVEFLVSFYNNEISEKSEIFDDQFSVERPDGSNFTLKIRSTKLEDSAMYFCASSDGAGNEQFFGPGTRLTVL.

This clone was detected once. This rearrangement joins TRBV4-1 to TRBJ2-5; D may be TRBD1 (5 bases). The CDR3 length is 14 residues. V shed 3 bases and J shed 5 bases, with 13 bases lying between them. The germline V gene encodes CDR1 MGHRA and CDR2 YSYEKL. The CDR3 nucleotides read TGCGCCAGCAGCCATGGTCAGGGTCCGGAGACCCAGTACTTC. Its translation is CASSHGQGPETQYF.

This chain links TRBV2 with TRBJ2-1; 10 bases fit TRBD2. CDR1 and CDR2 from the germline V gene are SNHLY and FYNNEI. J lost 4 bases, V lost 6 bases, and 6 bases had no gene match. The length of the CDR3 is 15 residues. DNA of the CDR3: TGTGCCAGCAGGTCAGCGGGGGGGTTTTACAATGAGCAGTTCTTC. Translated, it gives CASRSAGGFYNEQFF.

This chain uses TRBV27 with TRBJ1-6; 9 bases map to TRBD1. This CDR3 spans 14 amino acids. Germline lookup yields CDR1 MNHEY and CDR2 SMNVEV (reference sequence). J lost 8 bases, V lost 5 bases, and 4 bases had no gene match. The CDR3, as DNA: TGTGCCAGCAGTATTGGGACAGGGTATTCACCCCTCCACTTT. It specifies CASSIGTGYSPLHF.

This sequence joins TRBV7-8 and TRBJ2-6, with a weak D call TRBD2 (5 bases). The CDR3 is 16 residues long. Trimming left V 0 bases short and J 4 bases short, with 10 bases between. The germline CDR1 and CDR2 sequences are SGHVS and FQNEAQ. CDR3 nucleotides: TGTGCCAGCAGCTTAGCAGAGTCGGGAGGGGCCAACGTCCTGACTTTC. Translating gives CASSLAESGGANVLTF. Using reference TRBV7-8 and TRBJ2-6 for the parts outside the CDR3, the full variable domain is GAGVSQSPRYKVAKRGQDVALRCDPISGHVSLFWYQQALGQGPEFLTYFQNEAQLDKSGLPSDRFFAERPEGSVSTLKIQRTQQEDSAVYLCASSLAESGGANVLTFGAGSRLTVL.

This sequence joins TRBV2 and TRBJ1-5; the match to TRBD1 covers 8 bases. This CDR3 is 14 amino acids long. Germline CDR1 reads SNHLY; CDR2 reads FYNNEI. Trimming removed 6 bases from V and 4 bases from J; junction bases left unmatched: 5. In nucleotides, the CDR3 is TGTGCCAGCAGCCCCGGACAGGGAAATCAGCCCCAGCATTTT. Translated, it gives CASSPGQGNQPQHF. Together with reference TRBV2 and TRBJ1-5, the CDR3 gives the full variable domain: EPEVTQTPSHQVTQMGQEVILRCVPISNHLYFYWYRQILGQKVEFLVSFYNNEISEKSEIFDDQFSVERPDGSNFTLKIRSTKLEDSAMYFCASSPGQGNQPQHFGDGTRLSIL.

The rearrangement uses TRBV30 and TRBJ2-1; D not certain. CDR3 length equals 18 residues. Trimming shortened V by 3 bases and J by 0 bases, and 21 bases separated the two germline ends. Germline V gene sequence: CDR1 GTSNPN, CDR2 SVGIG (reference sequence). The CDR3 protein is CAWRPRPPDSSSYNEQFF. In DNA form, the CDR3 reads TGTGCCTGGAGACCGAGACCCCCCGACTCGAGCTCCTACAATGAGCAGTTCTTC.

The gene calls are TRBV9 and TRBJ2-7; D may be TRBD2 (6 bases). V was shortened by 4 bases and J by 5 bases, with 22 bases between the two germline ends. CDR3 length: 16 residues. The germline V gene encodes CDR1 SGDLS and CDR2 YYNGEE. CDR3 in DNA: TGTGCCAGCAGCTTAAATCCGGGACTGGGTGGGGACGAGCAGTACTTC. This translates into CASSLNPGLGGDEQYF.

The chain uses TRBV29-1 and TRBJ2-3; D may be TRBD1 (7 bases). The CDR3 is 16 amino acids. CDR1 is SQVTM, CDR2 ANQGSEA, per germline. V lost 2 bases and J lost 1, with 16 bases in between. The CDR3 region has the DNA TGCAGCGTTGAAATGGCGCTCAGGGGGGGCACAGATACGCAGTATTTT. This translates into CSVEMALRGGTDTQYF.